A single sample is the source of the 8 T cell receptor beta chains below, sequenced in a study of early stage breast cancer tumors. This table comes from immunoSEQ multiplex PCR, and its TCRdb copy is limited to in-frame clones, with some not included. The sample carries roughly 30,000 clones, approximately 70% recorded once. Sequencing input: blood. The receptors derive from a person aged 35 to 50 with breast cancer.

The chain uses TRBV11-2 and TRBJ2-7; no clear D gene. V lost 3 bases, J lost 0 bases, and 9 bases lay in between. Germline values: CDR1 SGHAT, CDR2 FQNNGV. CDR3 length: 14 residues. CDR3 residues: CASSFAADSYEQYF. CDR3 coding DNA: TGTGCCAGCAGCTTCGCCGCAGACTCCTACGAGCAGTACTTC.

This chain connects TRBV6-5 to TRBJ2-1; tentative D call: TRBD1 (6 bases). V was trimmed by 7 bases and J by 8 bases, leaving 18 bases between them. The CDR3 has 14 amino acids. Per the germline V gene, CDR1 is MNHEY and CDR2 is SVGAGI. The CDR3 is CASKFTWNRDEQFF. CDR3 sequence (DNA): TGTGCCAGCAAATTCACCTGGAACAGGGATGAGCAGTTCTTC.

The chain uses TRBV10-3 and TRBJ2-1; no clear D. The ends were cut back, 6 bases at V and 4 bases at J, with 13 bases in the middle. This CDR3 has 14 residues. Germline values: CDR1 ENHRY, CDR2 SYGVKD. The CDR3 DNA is TGTGCCATCAGGTTCTCCGACGTTTACAATGAGCAGTTCTTC. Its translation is CAIRFSDVYNEQFF.

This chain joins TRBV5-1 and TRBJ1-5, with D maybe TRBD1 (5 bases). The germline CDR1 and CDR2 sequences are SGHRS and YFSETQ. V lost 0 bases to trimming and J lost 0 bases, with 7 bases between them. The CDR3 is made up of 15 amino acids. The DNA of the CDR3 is TGCGCCAGCAGCTTGGGGGGGGATAGCAATCAGCCCCAGCATTTT. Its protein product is CASSLGGDSNQPQHF.

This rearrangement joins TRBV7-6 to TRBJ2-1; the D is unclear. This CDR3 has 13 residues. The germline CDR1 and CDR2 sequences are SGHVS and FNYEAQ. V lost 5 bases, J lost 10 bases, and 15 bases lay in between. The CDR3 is CASSRARQYEQFF. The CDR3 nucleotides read TGTGCCAGCAGCAGGGCGAGACAATACGAGCAGTTCTTC. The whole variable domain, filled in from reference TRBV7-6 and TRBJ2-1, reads GAGVSQSPRYKVTKRGQDVALRCDPISGHVSLYWYRQALGQGPEFLTYFNYEAQQDKSGLPNDRFSAERPEGSISTLTIQRTEQRDSAMYRCASSRARQYEQFFGPGTRLTVL.

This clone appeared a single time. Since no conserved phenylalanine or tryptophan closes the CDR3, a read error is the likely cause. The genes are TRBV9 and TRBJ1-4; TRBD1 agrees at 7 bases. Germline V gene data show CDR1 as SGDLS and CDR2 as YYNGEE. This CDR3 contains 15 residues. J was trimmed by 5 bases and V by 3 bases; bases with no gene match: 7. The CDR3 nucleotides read TGTGCCAGCAGCGAGTTGACAGGGTGGAATGAAAAACTGTTTTGT. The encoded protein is CASSELTGWNEKLFC.

The CDR3 region is CASSLGLAGGQETQYF. The DNA of the CDR3 is TGTGCCAGCAGCCTCGGACTAGCGGGAGGGCAAGAGACCCAGTACTTC. The V and J genes are TRBV4-2 and TRBJ2-5; TRBD2 matches 15 bases. The CDR3 is 16 amino acids. The germline V gene has CDR1 LGHNA and CDR2 YNFKEQ. J was trimmed by 2 bases and V by 4 bases; bases with no gene match: 2.

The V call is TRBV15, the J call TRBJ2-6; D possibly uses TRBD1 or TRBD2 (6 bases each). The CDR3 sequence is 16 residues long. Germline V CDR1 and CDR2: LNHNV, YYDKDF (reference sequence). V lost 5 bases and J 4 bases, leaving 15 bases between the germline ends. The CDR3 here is CATSGGGGTGANVLTF. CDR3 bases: TGTGCCACCAGCGGAGGAGGGGGTACGGGGGCCAACGTCCTGACTTTC.